This T cell receptor beta chain was sequenced in a study of identical twins. TCRdb used MiXCR to reprocess the 5' RACE reads, holding one entry per CDR3 protein. Of some 190,000 distinct CDR3 sequences listed, roughly 15% are singletons. The same specimen was also included in a second study, on T cells expressing NK-cell markers.

The receptor was derived from a woman aged 18 to 35 in good health. Sequenced material: CD8+ T cells sorted from blood.

This CDR3 is CASTPFGQPKDTEAFF. DNA for the CDR3: TGTGCCAGCACCCCCTTCGGACAGCCAAAAGACACTGAAGCTTTCTTT. The chain employs TRBV12-3 or TRBV12-4 and TRBJ1-1, with TRBD1 as a possible D gene (6 bases). The CDR3 has 16 amino acids. The ends were cut back, 7 bases at V and 3 bases at J, with 21 bases in the middle.